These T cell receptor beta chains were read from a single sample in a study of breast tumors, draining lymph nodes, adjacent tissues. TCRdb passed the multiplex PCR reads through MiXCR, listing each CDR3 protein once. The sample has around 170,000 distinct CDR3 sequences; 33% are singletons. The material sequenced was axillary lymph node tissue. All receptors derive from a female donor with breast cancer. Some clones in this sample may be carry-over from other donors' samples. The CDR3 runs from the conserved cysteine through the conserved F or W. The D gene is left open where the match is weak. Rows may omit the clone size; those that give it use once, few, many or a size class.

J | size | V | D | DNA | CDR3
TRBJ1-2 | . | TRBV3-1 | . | TGTGCCAGCGAGGGTCGGGAAGCTAACTATGGCTACACCTTC | CASEGREANYGYTF
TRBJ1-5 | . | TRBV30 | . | TGTGCCTGGAGTGTTTTAAATAGCAATCAGCCCCGGCATTTT | CAWSVLNSNQPRHF
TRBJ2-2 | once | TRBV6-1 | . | TGTGCCAGCAGGGGCACCGGGGAGCTGCTTTTT | CASRGTGELLF
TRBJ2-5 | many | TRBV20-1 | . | TGCAGTGCTAATCTAGGAGGTGAGACCCAGTACTTC | CSANLGGETQYF
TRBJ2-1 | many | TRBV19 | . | TGTGCCAGTAGCATCGGGTGGGGGGGCCTCTACAATGAGCAGTTCTTC | CASSIGWGGLYNEQFF
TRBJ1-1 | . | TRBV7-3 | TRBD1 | TGTGCCAGCAGCAAGGACAGGGTGGCCACTGAAGCTTTCTTT | CASSKDRVATEAFF
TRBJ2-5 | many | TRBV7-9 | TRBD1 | TGTGCCAGCAGCTCAACGATATTGACAGGGGAAGAGACCCAGTACTTC | CASSSTILTGEETQYF
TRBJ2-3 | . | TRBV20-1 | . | TGCAGTGCCGAGCTAGCTGGCACAGATACGCAGTATTTT | CSAELAGTDTQYF
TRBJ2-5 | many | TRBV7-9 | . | TGTGCCAGCAGCTCCAACCAAGAGACCCAGTACTTC | CASSSNQETQYF
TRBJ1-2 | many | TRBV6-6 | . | TGTGCCAGTAGTTACTCGGTCGGTGGTTGGGGCTACACCTTC | CASSYSVGGWGYTF
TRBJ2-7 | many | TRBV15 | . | TGTGCCACCAGCAGAGATGGGCCGAGCTACGAGCAGTACTTC | CATSRDGPSYEQYF
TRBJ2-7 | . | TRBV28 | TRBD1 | TGTGCCAGCAGTCCGACAGGGGGTGTTCTGTACGAGCAGTACTTC | CASSPTGGVLYEQYF
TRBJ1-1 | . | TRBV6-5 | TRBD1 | TGTGCCAGCAGTCCCCGGGACAGGGCCCCACCCGAAGCTTTCTTT | CASSPRDRAPPEAFF
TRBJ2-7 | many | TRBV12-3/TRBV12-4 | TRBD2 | TGTGCCAGCAGACTAGCGGGGGGCTCCTACGAGCAGTACTTC | CASRLAGGSYEQYF
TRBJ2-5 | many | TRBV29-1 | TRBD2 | TGCAGCGTTGAGGCGGGGGGGCTAGTTGAGACCCAGTACTTC | CSVEAGGLVETQYF
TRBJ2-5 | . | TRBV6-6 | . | TGTGCCAGCAGTCACGGAGGGGCCAGCCAAGAGACCCAGTACTTT | CASSHGGASQETQYF
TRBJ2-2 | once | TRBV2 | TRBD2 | TGTGCCAGGTCCCTCCCTGGGACTAGGACGGGGGAGCTGTTTTTT | CARSLPGTRTGELFF
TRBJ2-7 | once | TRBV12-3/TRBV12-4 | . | TGTGCCAGCTTGGGGTCAGGGTTGTACGAGCAGTACTTC | CASLGSGLYEQYF
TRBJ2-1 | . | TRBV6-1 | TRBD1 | TGTGCCAGCAGAACGACAGGGTACAATGAGCAGTTCTTC | CASRTTGYNEQFF
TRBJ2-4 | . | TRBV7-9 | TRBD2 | TGTGCCAGCAGCTTTATTAGCGGGGGCAAAAACATTCAGCACTTC | CASSFISGGKNIQHF
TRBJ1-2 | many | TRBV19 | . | TGTGCCAGTACCATCGGCCATTCCAACTATAGCTACACCTTC | CASTIGHSNYSYTF
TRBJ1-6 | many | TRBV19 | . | TGTGCCAGTAGTATGGACAGAGGGTATTCACCCCTCCACTTT | CASSMDRGYSPLHF
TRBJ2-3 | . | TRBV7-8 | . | TGTGCCAGCAGACCGAACCCAGCGGAGGCCTACAATGAGCAGTATTTT | CASRPNPAEAYNEQYF
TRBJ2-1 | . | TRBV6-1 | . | TGTGCCAGCAGAACCCGGGTCAGGGTCCCCAATGAGCAGTTCTTC | CASRTRVRVPNEQFF
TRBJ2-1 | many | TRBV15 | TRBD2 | TGTGCCACCAGAAGAAGCGGGGGGGCCCACAATGAGCAGTTCTTC | CATRRSGGAHNEQFF
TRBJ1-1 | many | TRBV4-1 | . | TGCGCCAGCAGCCAAGTCAGGGAGGTGAACACTGAAGCTTTCTTT | CASSQVREVNTEAFF
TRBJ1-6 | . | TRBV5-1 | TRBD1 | TGCGCCAGCAGCCTGGGACAGGGAGATTCACCCCTCCACTTT | CASSLGQGDSPLHF